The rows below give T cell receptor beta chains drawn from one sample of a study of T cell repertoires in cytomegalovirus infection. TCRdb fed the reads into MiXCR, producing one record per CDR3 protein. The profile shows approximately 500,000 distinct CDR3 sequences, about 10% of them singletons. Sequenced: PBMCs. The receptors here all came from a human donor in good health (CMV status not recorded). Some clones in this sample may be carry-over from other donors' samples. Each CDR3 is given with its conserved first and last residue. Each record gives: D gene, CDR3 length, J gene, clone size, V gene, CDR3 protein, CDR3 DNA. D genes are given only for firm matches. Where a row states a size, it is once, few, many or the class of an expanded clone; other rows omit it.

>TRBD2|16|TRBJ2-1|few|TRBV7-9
CASSPTAGESYNEQFF
TGTGCCAGCAGCCCGACCGCGGGGGAATCCTACAATGAGCAGTTCTTC
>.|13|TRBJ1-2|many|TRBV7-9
CASSLDSYYGYTF
TGTGCCAGCAGCTTAGATTCATACTATGGCTACACCTTC
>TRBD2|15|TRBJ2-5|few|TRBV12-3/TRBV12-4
CASSRSGDASESQYF
TGTGCCAGCAGTCGTAGCGGGGACGCCTCAGAGTCCCAGTACTTC
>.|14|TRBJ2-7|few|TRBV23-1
CASSLLDRSYEQYF
TGCGCCAGCAGCCTCCTGGACCGATCCTACGAGCAGTACTTC
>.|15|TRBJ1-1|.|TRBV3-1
CASSQWGFSGTEAFF
TGTGCCAGCAGCCAATGGGGTTTTTCTGGCACTGAAGCTTTCTTT
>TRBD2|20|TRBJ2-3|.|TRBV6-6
CASSSLITGLAVTSTDTQYF
TGTGCCAGCAGTTCCCTTATAACGGGACTAGCGGTGACTAGCACAGATACGCAGTATTTT
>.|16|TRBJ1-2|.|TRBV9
CASSVHLWAGLVGYTF
TGTGCCAGCAGCGTACACCTGTGGGCAGGCCTCGTTGGCTACACCTTC
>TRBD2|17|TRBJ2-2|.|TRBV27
CSSSKLARFVDTGELFF
TGTTCCAGCAGCAAACTAGCGCGGTTTGTGGACACCGGGGAGCTGTTTTTT
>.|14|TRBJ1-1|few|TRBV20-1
CSAPREGRNTEAFF
TGCAGTGCTCCTAGGGAGGGCAGGAACACTGAAGCTTTCTTT
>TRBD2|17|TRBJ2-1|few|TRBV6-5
CASSSELAGGFYNEQFF
TGTGCCAGCAGTTCAGAACTAGCGGGAGGGTTTTACAATGAGCAGTTCTTC
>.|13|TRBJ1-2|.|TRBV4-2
CASSQDRAGGYTF
TGTGCCAGCAGCCAAGACAGGGCCGGTGGCTACACCTTC
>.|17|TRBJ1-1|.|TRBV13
CASSLRTWAEMNTEAFF
TGTGCCAGCAGCTTACGCACCTGGGCAGAGATGAACACTGAAGCTTTCTTT
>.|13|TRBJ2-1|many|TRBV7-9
CASSSRGDNEQFF
TGTGCCAGCAGCTCGCGAGGGGACAATGAGCAGTTCTTC
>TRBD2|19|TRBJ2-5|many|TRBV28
CASSGRGTSGSWGQETQYF
TGTGCCAGCAGTGGACGGGGGACTAGCGGGAGTTGGGGCCAAGAGACCCAGTACTTC
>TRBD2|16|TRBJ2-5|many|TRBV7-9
CASSLRGTSGGETQYF
TGTGCCAGCAGCTTAAGAGGGACTAGCGGTGGCGAGACCCAGTACTTC
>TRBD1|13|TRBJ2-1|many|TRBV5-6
CASSADRWAEQFF
TGTGCCAGCAGCGCGGACAGGTGGGCTGAGCAGTTCTTC
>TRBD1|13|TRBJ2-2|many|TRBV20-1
CSANRGSTGELFF
TGCAGTGCCAACAGGGGGTCCACCGGGGAGCTGTTTTTT
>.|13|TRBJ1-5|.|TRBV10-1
CASSERPNQPQHF
TGCGCCAGCAGTGAGCGTCCCAATCAGCCCCAGCATTTT
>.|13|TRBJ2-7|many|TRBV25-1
CASSEPRTDEQYF
TGTGCCAGCAGTGAACCACGGACGGACGAGCAGTACTTC
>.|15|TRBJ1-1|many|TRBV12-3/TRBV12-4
CASSPVERAHTEAFF
TGTGCCAGCAGCCCCGTCGAAAGGGCACACACTGAAGCTTTCTTT
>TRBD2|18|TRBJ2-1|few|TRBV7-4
CASSFSGGLQLGYNEQFF
TGTGCCAGCAGCTTTAGCGGGGGGTTGCAATTAGGCTACAATGAGCAGTTCTTC
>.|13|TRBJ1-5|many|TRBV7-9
CASSLEANQPQHF
TGTGCCAGCAGCTTGGAAGCAAATCAGCCCCAGCATTTT
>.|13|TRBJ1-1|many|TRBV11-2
CASSTWGGTEAFF
TGTGCCAGCAGCACCTGGGGGGGGACTGAAGCTTTCTTT
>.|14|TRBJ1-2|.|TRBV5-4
CASSLEGVLYGYTF
TGTGCCAGCAGCTTGGAGGGGGTGCTTTATGGCTACACCTTC
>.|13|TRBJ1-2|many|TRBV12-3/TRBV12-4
CASSFSSIYGYTF
TGTGCCAGCAGTTTTTCCAGCATCTATGGCTACACCTTC
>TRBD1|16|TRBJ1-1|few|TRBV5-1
CASRPLRGQGETEAFF
TGCGCCAGCAGACCGTTGAGGGGACAGGGGGAAACTGAAGCTTTCTTT
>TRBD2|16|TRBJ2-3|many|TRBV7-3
CASSLGSAGSTDTQYF
TGTGCCAGCAGCTTAGGATCAGCGGGAAGCACAGATACGCAGTATTTT
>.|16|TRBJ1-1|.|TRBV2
CARGGGRGLPDTEAFF
TGTGCCAGGGGGGGGGGCAGGGGCCTGCCGGACACTGAAGCTTTCTTT
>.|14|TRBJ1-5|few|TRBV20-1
CSAKTVNGNQPQHF
TGCAGTGCCAAGACAGTTAATGGGAATCAGCCCCAGCATTTT
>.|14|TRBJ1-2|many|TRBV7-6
CASSPTMVGRGYTF
TGTGCCAGCAGCCCTACCATGGTGGGTCGTGGCTACACCTTC
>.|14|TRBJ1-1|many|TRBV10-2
CACRVGPSNTEAFF
TGCGCCTGCAGGGTAGGACCATCGAACACTGAAGCTTTCTTT
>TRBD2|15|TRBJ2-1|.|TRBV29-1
CSVEFGSGNYNEQFF
TGCAGCGTGGAGTTCGGTAGCGGGAACTACAATGAGCAGTTCTTC
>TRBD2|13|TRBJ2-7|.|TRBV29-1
CSGRGRGSYEQYF
TGCAGCGGACGGGGGAGGGGCTCCTACGAGCAGTACTTC
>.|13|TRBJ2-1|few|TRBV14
CASSPGAHNEQFF
TGTGCCAGCAGCCCTGGGGCCCACAATGAGCAGTTCTTC
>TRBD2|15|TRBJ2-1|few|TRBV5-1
CASSIGTSGSRGQFF
TGCGCCAGCAGCATAGGGACTAGCGGGAGTCGCGGGCAGTTCTTC
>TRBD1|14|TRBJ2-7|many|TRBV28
CASRPGTARYEQYF
TGTGCCAGCAGGCCCGGGACAGCACGCTACGAGCAGTACTTC
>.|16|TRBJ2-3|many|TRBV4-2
CASSLRADPSTDTQYF
TGTGCCAGCAGCCTCAGGGCCGACCCGAGCACAGATACGCAGTATTTT
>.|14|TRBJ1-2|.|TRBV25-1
CASSDLGTAGGYTF
TGTGCCAGCAGTGATCTCGGGACTGCGGGTGGCTACACCTTC
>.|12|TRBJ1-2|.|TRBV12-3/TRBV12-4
CASSLPPGDYTF
TGTGCCAGCAGTCTTCCTCCCGGGGACTACACCTTC
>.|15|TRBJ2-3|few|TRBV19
CASSMAGHPTDTQYF
TGTGCCAGTAGTATGGCAGGGCACCCCACAGATACGCAGTATTTT
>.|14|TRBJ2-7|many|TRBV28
CASLGLSNAYEQYF
TGTGCCAGCCTGGGACTGTCGAATGCCTACGAGCAGTACTTC
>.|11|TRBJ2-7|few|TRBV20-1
CSARGAYEQYF
TGCAGTGCTAGAGGGGCCTACGAGCAGTACTTC